The 5 T cell receptor beta chains below were found in one sample sequenced in a study of shared clonotypes between healthy human individuals. Libraries were prepared by immunoSEQ multiplex PCR; TCRdb keeps only in-frame clonotypes and omits some of them. This sample carries millions of clones, over 85% of them seen once, and the ten largest clones take roughly 0.13%. The specimen was naive CD4+ T cells sorted from blood. Subset denoted: CD45RA+ positively selected. All receptors come from a man between 18 and 29 years old in good health.

J is TRBJ1-1 and V is TRBV5-1, with D tentatively TRBD1 (6 bases). The CDR3 runs 16 residues. The V end was cut by 4 bases, the J end by 2 bases, with 18 bases between. CDR1 and CDR2 (germline): SGHRS, YFSETQ. CDR3 in amino acids: CASSTEPTGLNTEAFF. CDR3 nucleotide sequence: TGCGCCAGCAGCACCGAACCGACAGGATTAAACACTGAAGCTTTCTTT.

CDR3 region: CASSYPGAGGTAKNIQYF. The CDR3 DNA sequence: TGTGCCAGCAGTTACCCTGGAGCGGGGGGCACGGCCAAAAACATTCAGTACTTC. V and J are TRBV6-8 and TRBJ2-4, with TRBD2 matching 9 bases. CDR1 and CDR2 (germline): MNHGY, SAAAGT. The CDR3 has 18 amino acids. J was trimmed by 1 base and V by 2 bases; bases with no gene match: 9.

The chain has TRBV6-1 and TRBJ1-4, with D perhaps matching TRBD1 (5 bases). The ends were cut back, 6 bases at V and 4 bases at J, with 15 bases in the middle. The CDR3 loop spans 15 amino acids. The germline V gene has CDR1 MNHNS and CDR2 SASEGT. CDR3 bases: TGTGCCAGCAGGGGGACGGGCGTGTATAATGAAAAACTGTTTTTT. Translating it yields CASRGTGVYNEKLFF.

The chain links TRBV5-1 to TRBJ1-1, with D tentatively TRBD1 (6 bases). Germline values: CDR1 SGHRS, CDR2 YFSETQ. V gave up 4 bases and J gave up 7 bases, with 14 bases separating them. The length of the CDR3 is 13 residues. The CDR3 DNA sequence: TGCGCCAGCAGCAAAGGGGGAATTGGTGAAGCTTTCTTT. Translating gives CASSKGGIGEAFF.

The chain uses TRBV5-1 and TRBJ1-6, with 7 bases fitting TRBD1. Per germline, CDR1 SGHRS and CDR2 YFSETQ. This CDR3 contains 15 residues. With 4 bases clipped from V and 4 bases from J, the junction kept 5 bases outside the gene matches. The CDR3 DNA reads TGCGCCAGCAGCGCGGGACAGAATTATAATTCACCCCTCCACTTT. Translated: CASSAGQNYNSPLHF.